The subject of this entry is one T cell receptor beta chain. Its cognate antigen is unknown. This entry is derived from a study of CD8+CD57+ T cells in acquired aplastic anemia. Study as a whole: The DNA of sorted CD4+ and CD8+ cells averaged approximately 3.4 ug. The study's findings and limits: CD8+ Simpson's diversity in patients was not significantly different from that in controls. Sharing between patients and controls was observed for over 25 CD8+ CDR3 sequences.

The CDR3 extends over 19 amino acids. V lost 6 bases and J lost 2; bases outside the gene matches: 10. Germline V lookup: CDR1 MGHDK, CDR2 SYGVNS. It was genomic DNA that served as the template for profiling TCR beta VDJ and CDR3. TCRdb analysed the reads with MiXCR anew, one entry per CDR3 protein. The sample yields around 50,000 distinct CDR3 sequences, around 57% seen once. Only patients with CD8+CD57+ cell expansion on flow cytometry were chosen for sequencing. All participating patients were living with severe acquired aplastic anemia. The sequenced sample consisted of sorted CD4+, CD8+, or CD8+CD57+ T cells (not recorded which) from PBMCs. The source of this sequence is a human donor with aplastic anemia. The genes are TRBV25-1 and TRBJ2-1; 16 bases fit TRBD2. In nucleotides, the CDR3 is TGTGCCAGCAGCCGACCGGGACTAGCGGGGGGGCGGGCCTACAATGAGCAGTTCTTC. The encoded protein is CASSRPGLAGGRAYNEQFF.